What follows describes a single T cell receptor beta chain. This clone's antigen is unknown. One base away there is no much larger clone; base qualities are not given. One collaborating source in Seattle enrolled patients while the patients were actively infected and followed the patients over time throughout the course of disease. The collaborating institutions used their own protocols to collect whole blood in K2EDTA tubes. For TCRbeta analysis, collaborators shipped samples as frozen whole blood, isolated PBMCs, or DNA extracted from either of those sample types. The data originate from a study of blood T cell repertoires in COVID-19 (dated by TCRdb to the early 2020s). Study-level background: Samples covering the acute and convalescent phases of COVID-19 were provided by collaborators in the United States, Italy and Spain. The material from the prospective study consisted of cDNA or gDNA derived from T cells, B-cell-depleted T cells, or PBMCs. The dataset comprised deeply sampled blood TCRbeta repertoires from subjects exposed to, actively infected with, or recovered from COVID-19. The repertoires were made available in a free public database intended to serve as a resource for research on the immune response to SARS-CoV-2. Samples were obtained from the ongoing ImmuneRACE study (first 160 participants) and from over 1,000 subjects provided by 6 global collaborators. A de-identified subject ID, COVID-19 status, age in years and sex were almost always included in the sample metadata. Where HLA class I and class II types were available, the types were taken from metadata supplied by the sample provider, not from assay-based typing.

The paper as a whole reports these results and caveats: Clinical and demographic metadata were provided uncurated, with the amount varying by source and participant.

TCRbeta CDR3 regions were amplified from genomic DNA by means of the immunoSEQ Assay, a bias-controlled multiplex PCR. Per the authors' processing: Within the assay, amplification of reference gene primers was used to estimate how many nucleated cells each sample contained. To quantify the absolute abundance of each unique TCRbeta CDR3 rearrangement, sequence reads were collapsed and filtered. Productive Simpson clonality was computed per sample as the square root of Simpson's diversity index over productive rearrangements. The clones in this table, taken by TCRdb from immuneACCESS, are in-frame only. Not every clone is retained; where verified, under half of the shortfall comes from an unresolved V gene, and the cause of the rest is unknown. D and trimming come from the DNA, and the V and J calls and clone size come from that table. The sample yields 250,000 to 300,000 clones; 86% were counted once. About 12% of the sample lies in the top ten.

Source material: peripheral blood. The source of this sequence is a woman in her 70s with COVID-19, enrolled during active disease.

The nucleotides are TGTGCCACCAGCAGAGAACGGACAGGGGTCCCCTACGAGCAGTACTTC. Its product reads: CATSRERTGVPYEQYF. The V and J genes are TRBV15 and TRBJ2-7; 9 central nucleotides agree with TRBD1. After removal of 0 bases from V and 2 bases from J, the junction retains 5 bases not matched to a gene. The CDR3 spans 16 residues, from the cysteine through the phenylalanine. Only the CDR3 DNA is retained, 48 bases long and in frame from the first base. Based on the germline V gene (reference sequence), the CDR1 and CDR2 sequences are LNHNV and YYDKDF.